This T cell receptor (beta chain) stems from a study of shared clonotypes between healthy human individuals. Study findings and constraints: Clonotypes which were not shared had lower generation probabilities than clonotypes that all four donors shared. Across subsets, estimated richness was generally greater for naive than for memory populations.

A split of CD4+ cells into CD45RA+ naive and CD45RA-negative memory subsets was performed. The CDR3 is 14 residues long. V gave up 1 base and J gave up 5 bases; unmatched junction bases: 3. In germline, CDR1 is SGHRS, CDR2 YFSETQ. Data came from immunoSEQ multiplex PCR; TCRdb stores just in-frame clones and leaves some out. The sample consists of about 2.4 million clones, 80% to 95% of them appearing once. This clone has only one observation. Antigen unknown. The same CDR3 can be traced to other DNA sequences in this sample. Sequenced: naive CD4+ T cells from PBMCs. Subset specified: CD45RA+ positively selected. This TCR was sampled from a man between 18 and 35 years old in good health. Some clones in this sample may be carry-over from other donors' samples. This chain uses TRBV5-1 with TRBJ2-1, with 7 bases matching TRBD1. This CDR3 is CASSLTGANNEQFF. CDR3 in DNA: TGCGCCAGCAGCTTGACAGGGGCGAACAATGAGCAGTTCTTC. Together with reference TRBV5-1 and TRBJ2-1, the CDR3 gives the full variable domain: KAGVTQTPRYLIKTRGQQVTLSCSPISGHRSVSWYQQTPGQGLQFLFEYFSETQRNKGNFPGRFSGRQFSNSRSEMNVSTLELGDSALYLCASSLTGANNEQFFGPGTRLTVL.